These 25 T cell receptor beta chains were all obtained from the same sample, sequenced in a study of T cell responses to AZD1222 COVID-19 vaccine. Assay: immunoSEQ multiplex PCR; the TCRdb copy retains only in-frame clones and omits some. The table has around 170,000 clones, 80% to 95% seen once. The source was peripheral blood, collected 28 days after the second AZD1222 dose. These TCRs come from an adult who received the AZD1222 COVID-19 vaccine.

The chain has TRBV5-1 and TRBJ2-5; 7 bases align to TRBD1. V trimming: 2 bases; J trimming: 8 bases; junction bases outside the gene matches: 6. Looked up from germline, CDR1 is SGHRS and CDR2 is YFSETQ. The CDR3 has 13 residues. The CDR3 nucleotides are TGCGCCAGCAGCTTCCAGGGGGATGGAACCCAGTACTTC. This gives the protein CASSFQGDGTQYF.

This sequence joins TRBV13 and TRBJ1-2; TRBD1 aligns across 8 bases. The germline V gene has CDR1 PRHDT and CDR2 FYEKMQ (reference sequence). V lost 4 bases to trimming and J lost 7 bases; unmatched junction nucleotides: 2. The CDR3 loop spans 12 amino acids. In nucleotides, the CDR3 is TGTGCCAGCAGCTCCGGGACAGGTGGCTACACCTTC. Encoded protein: CASSSGTGGYTF.

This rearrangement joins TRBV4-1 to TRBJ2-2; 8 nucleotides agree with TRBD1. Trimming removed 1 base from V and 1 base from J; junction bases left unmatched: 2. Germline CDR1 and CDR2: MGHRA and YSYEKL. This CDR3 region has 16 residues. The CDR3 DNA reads TGCGCCAGCAGCCAAGGCAGGGGGCGGAACACCGGGGAGCTGTTTTTT. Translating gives CASSQGRGRNTGELFF.

In nucleotides, the CDR3 is TGTGCCAGCAGTTACTCCCAGACGACAGCCCTCCACTTT. Its translation: CASSYSQTTALHF. V is TRBV6-2 or TRBV6-3 and J is TRBJ1-6; the D gene is possibly TRBD1 (5 bases). This CDR3 comprises 13 residues. V shed 0 bases and J shed 14 bases, with 11 bases lying between them. Per the germline V gene, CDR1 is MNHEY and CDR2 is SVGEGT.

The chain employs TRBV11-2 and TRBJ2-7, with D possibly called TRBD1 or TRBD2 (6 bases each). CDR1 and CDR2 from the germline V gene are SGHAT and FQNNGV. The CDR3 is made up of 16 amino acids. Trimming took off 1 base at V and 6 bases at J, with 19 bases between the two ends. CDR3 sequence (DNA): TGTGCCAGCAGCTTAGGGAGGGGGGCAAGGGAGTCCGAGCAGTACTTC. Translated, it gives CASSLGRGARESEQYF.

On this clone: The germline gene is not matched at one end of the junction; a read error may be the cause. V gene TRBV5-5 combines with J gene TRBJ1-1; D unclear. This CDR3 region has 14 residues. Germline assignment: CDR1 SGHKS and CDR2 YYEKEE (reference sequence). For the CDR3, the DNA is TGTGCCAGTAGCTTTGGGTCGTCTCTCACTGAAGCTTTCTTT. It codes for CASSFGSSLTEAFF.

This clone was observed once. CDR3 sequence: CASSRENNEQFF. The CDR3 coding sequence is TGTGCCAGCAGCCGGGAAAACAATGAGCAGTTCTTC. The V call is TRBV7-9, the J call TRBJ2-1, with D possibly matching TRBD2 (5 bases). The CDR3 covers 12 residues. CDR1 and CDR2 (germline): SEHNR, FQNEAQ (reference sequence). V was trimmed by 5 bases and J by 5 bases, leaving 7 bases between them.

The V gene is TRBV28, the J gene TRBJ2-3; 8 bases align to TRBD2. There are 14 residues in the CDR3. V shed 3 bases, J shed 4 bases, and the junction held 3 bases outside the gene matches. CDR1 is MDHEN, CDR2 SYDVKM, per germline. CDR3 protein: CASSLAGGADTQYF. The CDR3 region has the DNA TGTGCCAGCAGTTTGGCGGGAGGCGCAGATACGCAGTATTTT.

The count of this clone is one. CDR3 amino acids: CASLTPGETDTQYF. In DNA form, the CDR3 reads TGTGCCAGCCTGACCCCCGGGGAAACAGATACGCAGTATTTT. The chain recombines TRBV28 with TRBJ2-3; TRBD2 is a possible D gene (5 bases). The germline gives CDR1 MDHEN, CDR2 SYDVKM. This CDR3 has 14 amino acids. The ends were cut back, 8 bases at V and 3 bases at J, with 15 bases in the middle.

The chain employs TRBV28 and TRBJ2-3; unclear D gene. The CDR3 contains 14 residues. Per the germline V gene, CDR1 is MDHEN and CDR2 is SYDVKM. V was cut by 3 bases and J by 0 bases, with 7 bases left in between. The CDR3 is CASSFVSSTDTQYF. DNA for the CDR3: TGTGCCAGCAGTTTTGTCTCTAGCACAGATACGCAGTATTTT.

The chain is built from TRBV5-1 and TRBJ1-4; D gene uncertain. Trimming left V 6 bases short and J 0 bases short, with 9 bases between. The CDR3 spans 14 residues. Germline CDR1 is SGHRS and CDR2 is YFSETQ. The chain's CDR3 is CASKEGTTNEKLFF. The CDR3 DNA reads TGCGCCAGCAAGGAGGGAACAACTAATGAAAAACTGTTTTTT. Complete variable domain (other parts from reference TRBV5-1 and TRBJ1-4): KAGVTQTPRYLIKTRGQQVTLSCSPISGHRSVSWYQQTPGQGLQFLFEYFSETQRNKGNFPGRFSGRQFSNSRSEMNVSTLELGDSALYLCASKEGTTNEKLFFGSGTQLSVL.

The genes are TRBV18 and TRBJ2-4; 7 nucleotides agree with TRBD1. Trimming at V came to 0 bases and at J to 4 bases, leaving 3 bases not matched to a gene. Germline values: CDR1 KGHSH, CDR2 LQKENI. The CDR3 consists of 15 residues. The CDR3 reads CASSPPATGKNIQYF. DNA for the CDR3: TGTGCCAGCTCACCACCAGCGACAGGGAAAAACATTCAGTACTTC. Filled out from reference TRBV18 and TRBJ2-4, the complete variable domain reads NAGVMQNPRHLVRRRGQEARLRCSPMKGHSHVYWYRQLPEEGLKFMVYLQKENIIDESGMPKERFSAEFPKEGPSILRIQQVVRGDSAAYFCASSPPATGKNIQYFGAGTRLSVL.

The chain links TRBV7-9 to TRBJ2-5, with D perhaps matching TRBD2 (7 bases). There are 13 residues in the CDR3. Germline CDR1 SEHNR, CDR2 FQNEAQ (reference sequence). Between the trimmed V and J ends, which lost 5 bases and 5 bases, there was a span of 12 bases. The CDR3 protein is CASSGGAGETQYF. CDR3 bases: TGTGCCAGCAGCGGGGGGGCCGGTGAGACCCAGTACTTC.

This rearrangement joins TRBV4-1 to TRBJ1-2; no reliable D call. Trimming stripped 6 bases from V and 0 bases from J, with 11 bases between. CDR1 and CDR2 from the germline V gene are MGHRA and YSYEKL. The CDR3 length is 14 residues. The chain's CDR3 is CASSPSFTNYGYTF. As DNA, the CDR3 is TGCGCCAGCAGTCCTTCGTTCACTAACTATGGCTACACCTTC.

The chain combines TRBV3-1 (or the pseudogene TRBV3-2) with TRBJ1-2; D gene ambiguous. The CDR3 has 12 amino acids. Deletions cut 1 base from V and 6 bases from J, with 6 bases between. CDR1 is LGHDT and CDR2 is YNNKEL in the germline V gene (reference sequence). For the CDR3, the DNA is TGTGCCAGCAGCCAAGCGCGGAATGGCTACACCTTC. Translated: CASSQARNGYTF.

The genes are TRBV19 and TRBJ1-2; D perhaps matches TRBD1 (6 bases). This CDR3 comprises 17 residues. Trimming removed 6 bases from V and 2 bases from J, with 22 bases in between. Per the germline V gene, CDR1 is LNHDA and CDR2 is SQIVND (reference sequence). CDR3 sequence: CASRDSHIFLTNYGYTF. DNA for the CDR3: TGTGCCAGTAGGGACAGCCACATCTTTCTAACGAACTATGGCTACACCTTC. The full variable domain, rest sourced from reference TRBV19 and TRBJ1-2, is DGGITQSPKYLFRKEGQNVTLSCEQNLNHDAMYWYRQDPGQGLRLIYYSQIVNDFQKGDIAEGYSVSREKKESFPLTVTSAQKNPTAFYLCASRDSHIFLTNYGYTFGSGTRLTVV.

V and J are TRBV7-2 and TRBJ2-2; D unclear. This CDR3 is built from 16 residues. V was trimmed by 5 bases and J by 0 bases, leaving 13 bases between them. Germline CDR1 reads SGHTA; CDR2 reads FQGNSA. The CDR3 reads CASSTSWTANTGELFF. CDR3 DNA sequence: TGTGCCAGCAGCACATCCTGGACGGCGAACACCGGGGAGCTGTTTTTT.

CDR3 loop: CASRGTGGGGYTF. In DNA form, the CDR3 reads TGTGCCAGCAGAGGGACAGGGGGTGGTGGCTACACCTTC. J is TRBJ1-2 and V is TRBV6-5; TRBD1 matches 11 bases. V lost 6 bases and J lost 7; bases outside the gene matches: 4. Germline V gene lookup returns CDR1 MNHEY and CDR2 SVGAGI. This CDR3 comprises 13 residues.

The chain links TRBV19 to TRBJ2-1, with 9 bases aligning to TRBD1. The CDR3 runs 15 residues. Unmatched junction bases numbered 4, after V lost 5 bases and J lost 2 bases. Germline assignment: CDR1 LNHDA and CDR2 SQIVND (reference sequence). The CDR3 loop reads CASSPTGGAYNEQFF. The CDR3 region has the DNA TGTGCCAGTAGTCCAACAGGGGGCGCCTACAATGAGCAGTTCTTC.

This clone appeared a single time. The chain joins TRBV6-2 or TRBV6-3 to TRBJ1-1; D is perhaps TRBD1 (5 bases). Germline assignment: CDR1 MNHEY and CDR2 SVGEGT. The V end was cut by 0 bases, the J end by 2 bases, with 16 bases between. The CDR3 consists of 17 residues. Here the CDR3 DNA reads TGTGCCAGCAGTTACTCGCCCATCCGGGACGTAAACACTGAAGCTTTCTTT. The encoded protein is CASSYSPIRDVNTEAFF.

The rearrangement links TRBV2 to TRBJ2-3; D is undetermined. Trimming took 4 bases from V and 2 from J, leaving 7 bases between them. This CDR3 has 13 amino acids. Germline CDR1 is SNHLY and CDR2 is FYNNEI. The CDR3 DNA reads TGTGCCAGCAGTGGGCTGTTCACAGATACGCAGTATTTT. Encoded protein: CASSGLFTDTQYF.

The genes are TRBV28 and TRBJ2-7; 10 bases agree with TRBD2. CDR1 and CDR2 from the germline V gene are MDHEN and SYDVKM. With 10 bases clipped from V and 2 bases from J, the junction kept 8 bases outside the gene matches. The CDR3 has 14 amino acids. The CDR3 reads CANRKAGGTYEQYF. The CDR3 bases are TGTGCCAACAGAAAAGCGGGAGGGACCTACGAGCAGTACTTC. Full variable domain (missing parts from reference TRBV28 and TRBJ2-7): DVKVTQSSRYLVKRTGEKVFLECVQDMDHENMFWYRQDPGLGLRLIYFSYDVKMKEKGDIPEGYSVSREKKERFSLILESASTNQTSMYLCANRKAGGTYEQYFGPGTRLTVT.

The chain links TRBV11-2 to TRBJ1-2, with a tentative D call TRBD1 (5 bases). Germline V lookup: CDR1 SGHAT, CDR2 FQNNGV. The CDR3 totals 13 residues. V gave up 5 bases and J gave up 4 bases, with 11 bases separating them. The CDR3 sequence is CASSPGRGYGYTF. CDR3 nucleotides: TGTGCCAGCAGCCCAGGGAGGGGCTATGGCTACACCTTC.

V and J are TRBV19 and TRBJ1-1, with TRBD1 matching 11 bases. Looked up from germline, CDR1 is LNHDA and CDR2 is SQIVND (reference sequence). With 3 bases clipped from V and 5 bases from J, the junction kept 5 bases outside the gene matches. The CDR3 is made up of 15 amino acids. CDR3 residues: CASSITGTGGTEAFF. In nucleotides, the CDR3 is TGTGCCAGTAGTATTACCGGGACAGGGGGGACTGAAGCTTTCTTT.

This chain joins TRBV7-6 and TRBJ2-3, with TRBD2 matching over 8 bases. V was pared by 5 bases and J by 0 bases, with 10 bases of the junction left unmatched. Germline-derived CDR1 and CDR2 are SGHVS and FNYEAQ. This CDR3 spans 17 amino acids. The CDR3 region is CASSEGVAGTSTDTQYF. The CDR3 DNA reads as TGTGCCAGCAGCGAAGGTGTAGCGGGGACTAGCACAGATACGCAGTATTTT.